This TCR beta chain was found in a study of blood T cell repertoires in COVID-19. In the study overall: Samples came from the United States, Italy and Spain, spanning acute and convalescent COVID-19. From T cells, B-cell-depleted T cells, or PBMCs came the material, which was cDNA or gDNA.

Original analysis: Counts of nucleated cells, estimated from reference gene primer amplification, were obtained. Using immunoSEQ multiplex PCR, the repertoire was profiled, and TCRdb retains in-frame clones only, with some absent. V, J and clone size derive from that table, while D and trimming were established from the DNA sequence. Here the sample spans under 200,000 clones, 80% to 90% being singletons. Germline-derived CDR1 and CDR2 are LNHDA and SQIVND (reference sequence). V shed 8 bases and J 2 bases; nucleotides not matched to a gene: 14. The CDR3 is 17 residues long. The source material was peripheral blood. The source of this sequence is a man between 60 and 70 years old with acute or convalescent COVID-19. V is TRBV19 and J is TRBJ1-4, with 7 bases fitting TRBD1. CDR3 amino acids: CASPDRTPRWTNEKLFF. The DNA of the CDR3 is TGTGCCAGTCCGGACAGGACTCCTAGGTGGACTAATGAAAAACTGTTTTTT.